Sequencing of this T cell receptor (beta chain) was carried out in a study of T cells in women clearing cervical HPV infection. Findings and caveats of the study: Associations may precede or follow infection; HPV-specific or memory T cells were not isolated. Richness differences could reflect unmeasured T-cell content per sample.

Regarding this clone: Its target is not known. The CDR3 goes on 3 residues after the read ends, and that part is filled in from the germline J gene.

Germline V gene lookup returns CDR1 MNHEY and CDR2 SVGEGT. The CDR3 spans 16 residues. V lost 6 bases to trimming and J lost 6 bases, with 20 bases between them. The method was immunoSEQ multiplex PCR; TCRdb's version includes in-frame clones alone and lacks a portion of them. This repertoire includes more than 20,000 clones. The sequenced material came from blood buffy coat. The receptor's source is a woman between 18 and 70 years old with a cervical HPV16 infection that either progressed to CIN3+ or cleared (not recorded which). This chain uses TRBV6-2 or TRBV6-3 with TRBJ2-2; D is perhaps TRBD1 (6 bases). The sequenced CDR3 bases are TGTGCCAGCAGAGATACCACACAGGGTGCGTCCGGGGAG. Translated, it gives CASRDTTQGASGE. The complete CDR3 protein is CASRDTTQGASGELFF.